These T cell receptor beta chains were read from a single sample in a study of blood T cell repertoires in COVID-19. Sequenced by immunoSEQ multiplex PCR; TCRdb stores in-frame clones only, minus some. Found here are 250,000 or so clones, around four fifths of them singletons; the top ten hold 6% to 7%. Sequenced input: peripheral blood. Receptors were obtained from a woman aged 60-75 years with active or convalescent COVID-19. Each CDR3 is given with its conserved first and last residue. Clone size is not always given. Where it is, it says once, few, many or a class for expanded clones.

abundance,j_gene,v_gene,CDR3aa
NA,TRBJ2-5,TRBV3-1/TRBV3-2,CASSQRDRTQTQYF
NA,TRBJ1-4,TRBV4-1,CASSQDAPSSREKLFF
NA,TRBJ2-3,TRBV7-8,CASSWLAGVSTDTQYF
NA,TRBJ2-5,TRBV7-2,CASSFRDRKETQYF
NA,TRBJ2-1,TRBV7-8,CASSSVALYNEQFF
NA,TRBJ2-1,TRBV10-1,CASSPLRGTSSQDEQFF
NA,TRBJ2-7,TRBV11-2,CASSLELLLAETYEQYF
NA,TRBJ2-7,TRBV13,CASSRGTGGGEQYF
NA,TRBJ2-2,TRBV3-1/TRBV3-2,CASSPSLSRGLTGELFF
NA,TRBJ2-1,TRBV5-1,CASSLRQASSYNEQFF
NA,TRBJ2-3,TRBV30,CAWRLAGVTDTQYF
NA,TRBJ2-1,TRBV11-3,CASSFIPGLANEQFF
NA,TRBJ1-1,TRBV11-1,CASSLARDGRMNTEAFF
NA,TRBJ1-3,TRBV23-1,CASSPGQDSGNTIYF
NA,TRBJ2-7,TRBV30,CAWSVRGQTYEQYF
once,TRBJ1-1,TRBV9,CASSVGQGFNTEAFF
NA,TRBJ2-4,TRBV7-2,CASSPVGVGDIQYF
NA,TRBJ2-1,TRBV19,CASSIGTPEEQFF
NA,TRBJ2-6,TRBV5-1,CASSQGFGQINVLTF
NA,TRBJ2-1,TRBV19,CASSIQGSGQPWWYNEQFF
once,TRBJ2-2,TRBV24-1,CATSDFRPRDRGMAGELFF
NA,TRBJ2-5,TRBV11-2,CASSLGQVKTQYF
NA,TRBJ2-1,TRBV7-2,CASSVWVLLLAGVGNEQFF
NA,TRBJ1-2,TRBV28,CASSLGFRSAHGYTF
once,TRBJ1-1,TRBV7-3,CASSFNRVGNTEAFF
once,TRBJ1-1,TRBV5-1,CASSLAGGNTEAFF
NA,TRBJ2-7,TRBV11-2,CASSGGTVEQYF
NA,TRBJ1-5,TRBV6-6,CASGSGTGVGQPQHF
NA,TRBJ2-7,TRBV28,CASTAGGVSGYEQYF
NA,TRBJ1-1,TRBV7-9,CASSLAGDTEAFF
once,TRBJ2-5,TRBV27,CASSLQTGVGETQYF
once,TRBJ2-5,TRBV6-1,CASSELGPLAQETQYF
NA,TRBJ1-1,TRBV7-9,CASSSRLARNTEAFF
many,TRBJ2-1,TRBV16,CASSQGSSAYNEQFF
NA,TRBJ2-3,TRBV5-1,CASSGASGRTDTQYF
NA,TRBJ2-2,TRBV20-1,CSASGTSGIGGELFF
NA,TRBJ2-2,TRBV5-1,CASSPLGADRSGELFF
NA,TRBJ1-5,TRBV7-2,CASSLGGRNNQPQHF
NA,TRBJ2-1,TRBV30,CAWSPFRNEQFF
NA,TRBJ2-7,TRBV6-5,CASTIAGTINYEQYF
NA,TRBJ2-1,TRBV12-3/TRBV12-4,CASSPRRWSVQFF
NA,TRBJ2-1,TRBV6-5,CASSSRGFGEQFF
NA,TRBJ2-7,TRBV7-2,CASSLGVAGVGEQYF
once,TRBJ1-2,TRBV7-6,CASSPQGQGIYGYTF
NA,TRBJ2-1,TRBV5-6,CASSFRSGFYNEQFF
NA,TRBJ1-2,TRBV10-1,CASSLDRPYGYTF
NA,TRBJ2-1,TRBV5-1,CASSSSSGGRSGEQFF
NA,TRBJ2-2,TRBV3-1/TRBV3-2,CASSHRGIGTGELFF
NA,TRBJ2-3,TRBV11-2,CASSLDQGTTQYF
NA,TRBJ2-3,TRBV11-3,CASSLDGGVTDTQYF
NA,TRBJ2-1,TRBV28,CASSAISGGLSYNEQFF
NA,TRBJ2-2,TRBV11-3,CASSPGQGNTGELFF
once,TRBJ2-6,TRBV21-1,CASSKELPGNRGPGANVLTF
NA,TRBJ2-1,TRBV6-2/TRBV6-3,CASSPLPGQGASSGEQFF
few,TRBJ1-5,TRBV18,CASSPAGGNQPQHF
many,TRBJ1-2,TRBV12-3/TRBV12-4,CASSRGGYGYTF
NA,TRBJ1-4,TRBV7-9,CASSGYSLNEKLFF
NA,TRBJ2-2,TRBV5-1,CASSLVGLATTGELFF
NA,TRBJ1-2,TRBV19,CASSRLTDRVYGYTF